This TCR beta chain was documented in a study (dated by TCRdb to about 2022). PBMCs were isolated from peripheral blood, and TCR beta sequencing was performed on genomic DNA from unsorted PBMCs. This clone was detected once. Its antigen is still unknown. Per-base quality was not reported, and no clone a single base away is much larger than it. The CDR3 runs 17 amino acids, cysteine and phenylalanine included. Of the read, only the CDR3 DNA is kept; its 51 bases are in frame from base 1. CDR1 SGHTA and CDR2 FQGTGA were looked up in the germline V gene. Trimming removed 4 bases from V and 1 base from J, leaving 18 bases between the germline ends. TCR beta chain repertoires were profiled by survey-level sequencing on the immunoSEQ platform. Per the authors' processing: Repertoire diversity was quantified by the inverse Simpson index, and CDR3 amino acid length spectratypes and V-J pairing frequencies were compared. To annotate clonotypes specific to SARS-CoV-2, CMV, influenza A and EBV, TCR beta CDR3 sequences were compared against VDJdb. As stored in TCRdb, this immuneACCESS dataset retains in-frame rearrangements with V and J assigned. A fraction of the clones does not appear; measured against another copy, unresolved V genes explain less than half of the discrepancy, and the remainder lacks a known reason. Clonal size and the V and J genes are those of that table, whereas D and trimming came from the DNA. A total of approximately 50,000 clones appear in this sample, 85% to 95% of them only once. The ten most abundant clones make up roughly 10% of the sample.

The paper as a whole reports these results and caveats: According to the authors, more investigation is needed, including longitudinal sampling and evaluation of a control group.

What was sequenced was PBMCs. The receptor was derived from a man aged 35 to 55 with rheumatoid arthritis. The chain was built from TRBV7-3 and TRBJ2-3; D gene: possibly TRBD2, on 5 matching bases. The CDR3 here reads CASSSAPRGRGTDTQYF. The DNA reads as follows: TGTGCCAGCAGCTCCGCCCCACGGGGTCGAGGCACAGATACGCAGTATTTT.